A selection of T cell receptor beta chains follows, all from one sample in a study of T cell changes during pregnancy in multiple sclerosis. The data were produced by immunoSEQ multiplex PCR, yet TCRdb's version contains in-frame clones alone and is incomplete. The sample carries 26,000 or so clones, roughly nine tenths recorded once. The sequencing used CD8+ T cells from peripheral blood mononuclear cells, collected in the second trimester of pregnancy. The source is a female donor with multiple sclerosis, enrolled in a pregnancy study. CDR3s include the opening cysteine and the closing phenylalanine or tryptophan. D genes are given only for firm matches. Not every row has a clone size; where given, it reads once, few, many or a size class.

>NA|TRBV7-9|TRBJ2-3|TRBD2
TGTGCCAGCAGCCCCCTAGCGGGGCTCTTCGATACGCAGTATTTT
CASSPLAGLFDTQYF
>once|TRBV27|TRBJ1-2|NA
TGTGCCAGCAGTCCCATCGGCCCCTCGGGGGGCTACACCTTC
CASSPIGPSGGYTF
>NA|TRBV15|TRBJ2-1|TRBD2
TGTGCCACCAGCGGGGTGGGGAGACTAGCGGGAGGGGCCTACAATGAGCAGTTCTTC
CATSGVGRLAGGAYNEQFF
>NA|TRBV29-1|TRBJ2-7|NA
TGCAGCGTTGAATCGGCAGGCTACGAGCAGTACTTC
CSVESAGYEQYF
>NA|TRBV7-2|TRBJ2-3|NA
TGTGCCAGCAGCTTAGATTACTCTGAGGGAGATACGCAGTATTTT
CASSLDYSEGDTQYF
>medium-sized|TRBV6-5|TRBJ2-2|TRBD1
TGTGCCAGCAGTTACGGGGACAGACATACCGGGGAGCTGTTTTTT
CASSYGDRHTGELFF
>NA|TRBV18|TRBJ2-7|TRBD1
TGTGCCAGCTCGAATGGACAGGGGGGAGGCTACGAGCAGTACTTC
CASSNGQGGGYEQYF
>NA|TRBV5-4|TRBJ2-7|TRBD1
TGTGCCAGCAGCCGGACAGGGCTCTCCTACGAGCAGTACTTC
CASSRTGLSYEQYF
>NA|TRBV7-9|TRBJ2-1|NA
TGTGCCAGCAGCCCCCCCGGGAGCAATGAGCAGTTCTTC
CASSPPGSNEQFF
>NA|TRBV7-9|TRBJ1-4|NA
TGTGCCAGCAGCTTATCGGACAGTAGCGAAAAACTGTTTTTT
CASSLSDSSEKLFF
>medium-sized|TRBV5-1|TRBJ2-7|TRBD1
TGCGCCAGCAGTCACGGACAGGCCGCCAAGTTCTACGAGCAGTACTTC
CASSHGQAAKFYEQYF
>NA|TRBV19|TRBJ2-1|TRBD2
TGTGCCAGTAGTATCAGGTCTAGCGGGGGCCCGTGGAATGAGCAGTTCTTC
CASSIRSSGGPWNEQFF
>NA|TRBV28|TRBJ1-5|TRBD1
TGTGCCAGCAGTCCCGGGACAGTCAATCAGCCCCAGCATTTT
CASSPGTVNQPQHF
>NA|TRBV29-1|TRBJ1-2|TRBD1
TGCAGCGTTGAAGATGACAGGGGCTATGGCTACACCTTC
CSVEDDRGYGYTF
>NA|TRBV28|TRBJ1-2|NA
TGTGCCAGCAGAGCCCACGGGTCAACTAACTATGGCTACACCTTC
CASRAHGSTNYGYTF
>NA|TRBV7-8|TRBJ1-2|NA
TGTGCCAGCAGCTTCTTGGACAGCTATGGCTACACCTTC
CASSFLDSYGYTF
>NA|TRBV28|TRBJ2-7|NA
TGTGCCAGCAGTTTAAGTTGGGCGTCCTCCTACGAGCAGTACTTC
CASSLSWASSYEQYF
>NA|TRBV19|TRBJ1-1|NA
TGTGCCAGTAGTATCGGGTTAACTGGGAGGACTGAAGCTTTCTTT
CASSIGLTGRTEAFF
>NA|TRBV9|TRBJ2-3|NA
TGTGCCAGCAGCGTATCTGCACTGAGCACAGATACGCAGTATTTT
CASSVSALSTDTQYF
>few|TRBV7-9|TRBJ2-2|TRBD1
TGTGCCAGCAGCTTCCCCGGGACAGGGAGGGACGGGGAGCTGTTTTTT
CASSFPGTGRDGELFF
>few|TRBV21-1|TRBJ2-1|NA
TGTGCCAGCACCGAAAGGATGGACAAAGAAGGTGAGCAGTTCTTC
CASTERMDKEGEQFF
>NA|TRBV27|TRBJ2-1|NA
TGTGCCAGCAGTTTAATCGGGTCCTCCTACAATGAGCAGTTCTTC
CASSLIGSSYNEQFF
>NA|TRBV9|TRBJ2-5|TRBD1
TGTGCCAGCAGCGCCTCCGGGACAGGAAAAGAGACCCAGTACTTC
CASSASGTGKETQYF
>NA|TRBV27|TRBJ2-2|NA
TGTGCCAGCAGCTTATGGGGAGCTTACTCGAACACCGGGGAGCTGTTTTTT
CASSLWGAYSNTGELFF
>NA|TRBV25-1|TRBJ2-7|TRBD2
TGTGCCAGCAGTCCTGGGGGGGGGCAGTACTTC
CASSPGGGQYF
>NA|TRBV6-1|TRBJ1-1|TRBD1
TGTGCCAGCAGTGAATGGGCAGGGGGAGGGAACACTGAAGCTTTCTTT
CASSEWAGGGNTEAFF
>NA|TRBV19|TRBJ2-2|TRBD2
TGTGCCAGTAGTATGGCGGGAGGCGGAACCGGGGAGCTGTTTTTT
CASSMAGGGTGELFF
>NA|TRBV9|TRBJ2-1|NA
TGTGCCAGCAGCCCACAGACTAGGGGCGGGGAGCAGTTCTTC
CASSPQTRGGEQFF
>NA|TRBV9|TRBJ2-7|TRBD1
TGTGCCAGCAGCGCGGGACAGGGAGTTTTCTACGAGCAGTACTTC
CASSAGQGVFYEQYF
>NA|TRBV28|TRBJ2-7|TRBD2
TGTGCCAGCAGCGCCCCCCTAGCGGGTATTGCCGAGCAGTACTTC
CASSAPLAGIAEQYF
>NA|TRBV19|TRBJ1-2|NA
TGTGCCAGTAGTAAGTGGACGAGGGACAAGGGCGGCTACACCTTC
CASSKWTRDKGGYTF
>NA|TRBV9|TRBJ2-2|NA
TGTGCCAGCAGCGACGGGGCCGGGGAGCTGTTTTTT
CASSDGAGELFF
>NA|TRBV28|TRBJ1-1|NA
TGTGCCAGCAGTAGAAGGGGAGGTCGGGTCACTGAAGCTTTCTTT
CASSRRGGRVTEAFF
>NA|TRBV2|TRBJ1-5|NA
TGTGCCAGCAGTGAGTGGGGCACCAATCAGCCCCAGCATTTT
CASSEWGTNQPQHF
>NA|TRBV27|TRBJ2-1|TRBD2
TGTGCCAGCAGTTTCGGGGGGGGGTTGAATGAGCAGTTCTTC
CASSFGGGLNEQFF
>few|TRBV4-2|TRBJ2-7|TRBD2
TGTGCCAGCAGCCAAGATTTGGGAGCGGGAGGGTACGAGCAGTACTTC
CASSQDLGAGGYEQYF
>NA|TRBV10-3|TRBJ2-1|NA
TGTGCCATCCGATCTAGCTTCCATGAGCAGTTCTTC
CAIRSSFHEQFF
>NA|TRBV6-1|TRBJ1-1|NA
TGTGCCAGCAGTGACGACGGGGGGGTTTCTGCTTTCTTT
CASSDDGGVSAFF
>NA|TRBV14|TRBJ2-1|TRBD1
TGTGCCAGCAGCCAAGCCCTACTGGGACAAGGGGGCAAGTTCTTC
CASSQALLGQGGKFF
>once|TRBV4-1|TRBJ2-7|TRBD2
TGCGCCAGCAGCCAAGTCGGCGGGAGGGCGGACGAGCAGTACTTC
CASSQVGGRADEQYF
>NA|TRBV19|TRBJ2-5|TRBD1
TGTGCCAGTAGTATAGGACAGGGGGCCTTCGAGACCCAGTACTTC
CASSIGQGAFETQYF
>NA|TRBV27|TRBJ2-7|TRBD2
TGTGCCAGCAGTCGTGGACTAGCGGGAGTCGAGCAGTACTTC
CASSRGLAGVEQYF
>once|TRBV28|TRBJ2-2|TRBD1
TGTGCCAGCAGGACTTTTCCGGGACAGGGGATTAACGGGGAGCTGTTTTTT
CASRTFPGQGINGELFF
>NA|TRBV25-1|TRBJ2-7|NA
TGTGCCAGCAGTGAATTGAGGTCTAGCTCCTACGAGCAGTACTTC
CASSELRSSSYEQYF
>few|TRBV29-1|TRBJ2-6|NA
TGCAGCGCAGTTACAGGGTCCTCTGGGGCCAACGTCCTGACTTTC
CSAVTGSSGANVLTF
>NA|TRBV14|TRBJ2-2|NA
TGTGCCAGCAGCCAAGTAGGGACTTTCAACACCGGGGAGCTGTTTTTT
CASSQVGTFNTGELFF
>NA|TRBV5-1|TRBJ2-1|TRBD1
TGCGCCAGCAGCGAGGGACAGTCCTACAATGAGCAGTTCTTC
CASSEGQSYNEQFF
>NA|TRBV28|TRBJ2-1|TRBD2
TGTGCCAGCAGTTTAGAACTAGCGGGAAAGAATGAGCAGTTCTTC
CASSLELAGKNEQFF
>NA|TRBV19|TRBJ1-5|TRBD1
TGTGCCAGTAGTATAGATCAGGGGGGACCCCATCAGCCCCAGCATTTT
CASSIDQGGPHQPQHF
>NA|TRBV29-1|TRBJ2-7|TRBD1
TGCAGCGTTGGACAGGGGTCCTACGAGCAGTACTTC
CSVGQGSYEQYF
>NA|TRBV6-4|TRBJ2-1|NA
TGTGCCAGCAGCGCCAGGGGCGATGAGCAGTTCTTC
CASSARGDEQFF
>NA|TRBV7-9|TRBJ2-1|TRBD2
TGTGCCAGCAGCCCATCCAGCGGGACGTACAATGAGCAGTTCTTC
CASSPSSGTYNEQFF
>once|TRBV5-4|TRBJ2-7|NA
TGTGCCAGCAGCTCGCCCGGCGAGCAGTACTTC
CASSSPGEQYF
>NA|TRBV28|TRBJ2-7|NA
TGTGCCAGCAGCATGGACAGCTACGAGCAGTACTTC
CASSMDSYEQYF
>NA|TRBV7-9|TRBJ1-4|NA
TGTGCCAGCAGCTTAGTTAGTAGCTCAACTAATGAAAAACTGTTTTTT
CASSLVSSSTNEKLFF